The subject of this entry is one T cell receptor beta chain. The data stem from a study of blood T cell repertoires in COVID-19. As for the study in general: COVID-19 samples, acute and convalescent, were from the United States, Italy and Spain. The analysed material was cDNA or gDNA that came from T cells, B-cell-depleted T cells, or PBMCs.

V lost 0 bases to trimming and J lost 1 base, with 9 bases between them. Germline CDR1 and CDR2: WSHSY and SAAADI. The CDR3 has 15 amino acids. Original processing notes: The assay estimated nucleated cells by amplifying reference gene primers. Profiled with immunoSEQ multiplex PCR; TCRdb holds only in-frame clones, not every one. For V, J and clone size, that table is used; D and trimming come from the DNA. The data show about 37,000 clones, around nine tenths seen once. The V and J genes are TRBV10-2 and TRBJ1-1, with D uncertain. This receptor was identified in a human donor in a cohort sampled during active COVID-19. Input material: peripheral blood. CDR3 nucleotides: TGCGCCAGCAGTGAGTCCCGGGTTCGGAACACTGAAGCTTTCTTT. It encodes CASSESRVRNTEAFF.